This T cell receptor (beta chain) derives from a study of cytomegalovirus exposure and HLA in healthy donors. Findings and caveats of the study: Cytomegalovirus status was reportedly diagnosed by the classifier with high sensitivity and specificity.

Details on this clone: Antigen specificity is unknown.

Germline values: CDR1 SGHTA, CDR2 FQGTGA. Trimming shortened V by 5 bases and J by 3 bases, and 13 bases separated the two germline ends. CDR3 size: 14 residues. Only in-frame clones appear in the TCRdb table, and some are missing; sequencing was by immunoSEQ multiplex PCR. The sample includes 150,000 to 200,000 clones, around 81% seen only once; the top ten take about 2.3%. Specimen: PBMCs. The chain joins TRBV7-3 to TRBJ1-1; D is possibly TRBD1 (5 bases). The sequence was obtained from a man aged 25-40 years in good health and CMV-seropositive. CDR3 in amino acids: CASSAQGGDTEAFF. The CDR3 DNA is TGTGCCAGCAGCGCCCAGGGCGGAGACACTGAAGCTTTCTTT.